This T cell receptor beta chain was captured by sequencing in a study of OX40 agonist ivuxolimab in advanced cancers. On the study more broadly: Patients undergoing dose escalation presented with hepatocellular carcinoma, melanoma, renal cell or head and neck cancer. Patients with prior anti-PD-1, anti-PD-L1 or anti-CTLA-4 therapy were eligible; less than 50% had some. General study findings and limits: There was clonal expansion of CD4+ and CD8+ blood T cells by week 6 at 0.1 to 3.0 mg/kg. More expanded clones were seen, on average, in CD8+ T cells than in CD4+.

This table comes from immunoSEQ multiplex PCR, and its TCRdb copy is limited to in-frame clones, with some not included. Of about 71,000 clones in the sample, about 91% are singletons; the top ten hold roughly 15%. With respect to this clone: What it binds is unknown.

CDR3 length: 12 residues. CDR1 is MNHEY and CDR2 is SVGAGI in the germline V gene. Trimming removed 2 bases at V and 7 bases at J, with 6 bases between. The rearrangement joins TRBV6-5 to TRBJ2-1; D unclear. This TCR was sampled from an adult with an advanced solid tumor such as melanoma, head and neck, liver or kidney cancer. The starting material was CD4+ or CD8+ T cells sorted from blood, obtained in a trial of the OX40 agonist ivuxolimab. CDR3: CASSYRTNEQFF. Written as DNA, the CDR3 is TGTGCCAGCAGTTACCGTACGAATGAGCAGTTCTTC.